A selection of T cell receptor beta chains follows, all from one sample in a study of blood T cell repertoires in COVID-19. Clones were sequenced by immunoSEQ multiplex PCR, and TCRdb holds only the in-frame ones, with some missing. Altogether 250,000 or so clones are present, over 80% being singletons, with the ten largest covering around 0.85%. Sequences were obtained from PBMCs or T cells enriched from blood (not recorded which). Receptor source: a middle-aged man who had been exposed to COVID-19. Both conserved end residues are part of each CDR3. A D gene is named only where the DNA matches it firmly. Rows may omit the clone size; those that give it use once, few, many or a size class.

CDR3 protein	CDR3 DNA	V gene	clone size	J gene	D gene
CASSLATGGVEKLFF	TGCGCCAGCAGCTTGGCGACAGGGGGAGTTGAAAAACTGTTTTTT	TRBV5-1	.	TRBJ1-4	TRBD1
CAISEADSYNSPLHF	TGTGCCATCAGTGAGGCGGACAGCTATAATTCACCCCTCCACTTT	TRBV10-3	once	TRBJ1-6	.
CASSLTGAWEKLFF	TGTGCCAGCAGTTTGACAGGGGCCTGGGAAAAACTGTTTTTT	TRBV28	.	TRBJ1-4	TRBD1
CASSVAPGGAYEQYF	TGTGCCAGCAGCGTAGCTCCAGGGGGCGCCTACGAGCAGTACTTC	TRBV9	.	TRBJ2-7	TRBD1
CASSLTGGLYNEQFF	TGTGCCAGCAGCTTAACAGGGGGCCTATACAATGAGCAGTTCTTC	TRBV7-2	.	TRBJ2-1	TRBD1
CASKKTVDSNQPQHF	TGTGCCAGCAAGAAGACAGTAGATAGCAATCAGCCCCAGCATTTT	TRBV6-5	.	TRBJ1-5	.
CASSTDSTAYNSPLHF	TGTGCCAGCAGTACCGATTCGACAGCTTATAATTCACCCCTCCACTTT	TRBV27	.	TRBJ1-6	.
CASSANRGLVSNQPQHF	TGTGCCAGCAGTGCCAACAGGGGGCTGGTTAGCAATCAGCCCCAGCATTTT	TRBV6-1	.	TRBJ1-5	TRBD1
CASSSENGEGTEAFF	TGTGCCAGCAGTTCCGAAAACGGGGAGGGTACTGAAGCTTTCTTT	TRBV28	.	TRBJ1-1	.
CASSLEGRASTEAFF	TGCGCCAGCAGCTTGGAAGGGAGGGCTTCCACTGAAGCTTTCTTT	TRBV5-1	.	TRBJ1-1	.
CASSLWAGGPNEQFF	TGCGCCAGCAGCTTGTGGGCGGGGGGGCCTAATGAGCAGTTCTTC	TRBV5-1	.	TRBJ2-1	TRBD2
CASSHSQGGNQPQHF	TGTGCCAGCAGCCATAGTCAGGGGGGCAATCAGCCCCAGCATTTT	TRBV3-1/TRBV3-2	.	TRBJ1-5	TRBD1